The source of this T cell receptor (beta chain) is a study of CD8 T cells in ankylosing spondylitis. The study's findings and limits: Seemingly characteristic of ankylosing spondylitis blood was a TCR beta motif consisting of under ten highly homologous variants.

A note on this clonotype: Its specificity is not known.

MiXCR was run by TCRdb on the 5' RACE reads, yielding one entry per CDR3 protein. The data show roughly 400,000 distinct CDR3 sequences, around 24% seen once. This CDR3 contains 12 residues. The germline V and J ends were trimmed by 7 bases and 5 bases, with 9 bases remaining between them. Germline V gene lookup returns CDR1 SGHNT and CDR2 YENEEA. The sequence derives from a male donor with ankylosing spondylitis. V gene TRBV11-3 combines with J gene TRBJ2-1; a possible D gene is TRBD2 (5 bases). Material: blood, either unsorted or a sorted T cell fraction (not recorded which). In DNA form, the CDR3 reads TGTGCCAGCAACGGGGTCCACAATGAGCAGTTCTTC. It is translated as CASNGVHNEQFF. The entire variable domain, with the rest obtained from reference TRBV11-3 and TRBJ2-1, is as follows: EAGVVQSPRYKIIEKKQPVAFWCNPISGHNTLYWYLQNLGQGPELLIRYENEEAVDDSQLPKDRFSAERLKGVDSTLKIQPAELGDSAVYLCASNGVHNEQFFGPGTRLTVL.